The clone carrying this T cell receptor beta chain was observed a handful of times. Only in-frame clones appear in the TCRdb table, and some are missing; sequencing was by immunoSEQ multiplex PCR. The table lists 200,000 to 250,000 clones, 70% to 90% of them singletons, with 5.1% in the top ten. The germline V and J ends were trimmed by 0 bases and 3 bases, with 25 bases remaining between them. In germline, CDR1 is SGDLS, CDR2 YYNGEE. This CDR3 has 21 amino acids. This specimen belongs to a study of blood T cell repertoires in COVID-19. Study details: COVID-19 samples, acute and convalescent, were from the United States, Italy and Spain.

Patients at the Seattle site were enrolled during active infection and followed longitudinally. The clonotype was recovered from a man aged 45 to 65 with COVID-19, enrolled during active disease. Sequencing was performed on peripheral blood. V gene TRBV9 combines with J gene TRBJ2-6, with D tentatively TRBD1 (6 bases). DNA for the CDR3: TGTGCCAGCAGCGTAGTACCCCTCTTAGGGGGTTCCCAAGGTGGGGCCAACGTCCTGACTTTC. Translated, it gives CASSVVPLLGGSQGGANVLTF.